The subject of this entry is one TCR beta chain. TCRdb reprocessed the 5' RACE reads with MiXCR, giving one entry per CDR3 protein. The table records 650,000 to 750,000 distinct CDR3 sequences, approximately 21% of them present only once. This specimen belongs to a study of identical twins. Every sampled donor was Caucasian and healthy. CDR1 is MDHEN and CDR2 is SYDVKM in the germline V gene. The CDR3 totals 16 residues. V was cut by 4 bases and J by 2 bases, with 18 bases left in between. The sample was also reused in another study, on T cells expressing NK-cell markers. That report notes: Seropositivity for HCMV was found in most of the eight sequenced donors, with one seronegative.

V and J are TRBV28 and TRBJ2-7; D could derive from TRBD1 or TRBD2 (5 bases each). The sample was PBMCs. The clonotype originates from a woman aged 18-30 years in good health. The CDR3 region has the DNA TGTGCCAGCAGTTCCTCCGGGGACGGCGTTACCTACGAGCAGTACTTC. It is translated as CASSSSGDGVTYEQYF.